This is a list of T cell receptor beta chains from one sample in a study of Ad26.COV2.S vaccination and SARS-CoV-2 variants. Profiling relied on immunoSEQ multiplex PCR, and the TCRdb table lists in-frame clones only, not all of them. The sample records approximately 480,000 clones, around 88% being singletons. The sequences come from peripheral blood, collected in a trial of Ad26.COV2.S vaccine versus placebo. The source of these receptors is a person between 18 and 60 years old who received the Ad26.COV2.S COVID-19 vaccine or a placebo. Each CDR3 is given with its conserved first and last residue. Fields, in order: D gene, clone size, J gene, V gene, CDR3 protein, CDR3 DNA. A D gene is named only where the DNA matches it firmly. Size tells how often a clone was seen (once, few, many) or the class of an expanded clone, and some rows leave it out.

TRBD2 | NA | TRBJ2-1 | TRBV5-1 | CASSLSSGSSYNEQFF | TGCGCCAGCAGCTTATCTAGCGGGAGCTCCTACAATGAGCAGTTCTTC
NA | NA | TRBJ1-4 | TRBV19 | CASSGGARGSEKLFF | TGTGCCAGTAGCGGGGGGGCCCGAGGAAGTGAAAAACTGTTTTTT
NA | NA | TRBJ1-1 | TRBV29-1 | CSVEDPGSEAFF | TGCAGCGTTGAAGATCCTGGGTCTGAAGCTTTCTTT
NA | NA | TRBJ1-2 | TRBV7-9 | CASSLPGPRDGYTF | TGTGCCAGCAGCTTACCGGGACCCCGGGATGGCTACACCTTC
NA | NA | TRBJ2-5 | TRBV20-1 | CSASKAGQETQYF | TGCAGTGCTAGTAAGGCGGGACAAGAGACCCAGTACTTC
NA | NA | TRBJ2-1 | TRBV19 | CASSMLGASAEQFF | TGTGCCAGTAGTATGCTGGGGGCTTCGGCTGAGCAGTTCTTC
NA | NA | TRBJ2-5 | TRBV9 | CASSVGAGRQETQYF | TGTGCCAGCAGCGTAGGGGCGGGACGACAAGAGACCCAGTACTTC
TRBD1 | once | TRBJ1-5 | TRBV28 | CASRSLGQGSNQPQHF | TGTGCCAGCAGGTCACTAGGACAGGGGAGCAATCAGCCCCAGCATTTT
NA | NA | TRBJ2-1 | TRBV29-1 | CSVGGRLYNEQFF | TGCAGCGTTGGTGGGAGGCTCTACAATGAGCAGTTCTTC
NA | NA | TRBJ1-4 | TRBV27 | CASSLSWATTNEKLFF | TGTGCCAGCAGTTTATCTTGGGCTACAACTAATGAAAAACTGTTTTTT
NA | NA | TRBJ1-5 | TRBV19 | CASSNRRTGLLSNQPQHF | TGTGCCAGTAGTAACCGGCGCACAGGGCTACTTAGCAATCAGCCCCAGCATTTT
NA | NA | TRBJ1-1 | TRBV5-8 | CASSQEPLNTEAFF | TGTGCCAGCAGCCAGGAGCCCCTGAACACTGAAGCTTTCTTT
NA | once | TRBJ2-4 | TRBV7-2 | CASSSSLGTLAKNIQYF | TGTGCCAGCAGCTCCTCCTTGGGGACCTTAGCCAAAAACATTCAGTACTTC
NA | few | TRBJ1-3 | TRBV5-1 | CASSLTGVVYDTIYF | TGCGCCAGCAGCTTGACTGGGGTCGTTTATGACACCATATATTTT
TRBD2 | NA | TRBJ2-1 | TRBV18 | CASSPQASGSIGNEQFF | TGTGCCAGCTCACCACAGGCTAGCGGGAGTATCGGCAATGAGCAGTTCTTC
NA | few | TRBJ1-1 | TRBV7-9 | CASSAGTGNTEAFF | TGTGCCAGCAGCGCAGGGACGGGGAACACTGAAGCTTTCTTT
NA | NA | TRBJ2-2 | TRBV15 | CATSNLPGAGELFF | TGTGCCACCAGCAATTTGCCGGGCGCCGGGGAGCTGTTTTTT
TRBD1 | NA | TRBJ1-6 | TRBV6-5 | CATHGTGYSPLHF | TGTGCCACCCACGGGACAGGGTATTCACCCCTCCACTTT
NA | few | TRBJ2-6 | TRBV11-1 | CASSFQSGANVLTF | TGTGCCAGCAGCTTCCAGTCTGGGGCCAACGTCCTGACTTTC
NA | NA | TRBJ2-1 | TRBV27 | CASSPSSGHRPHNEQFF | TGTGCCAGCTCCCCCTCCTCGGGACACCGACCACATAATGAGCAGTTCTTC
TRBD1 | many | TRBJ2-7 | TRBV30 | CAWGDRGVYEQYF | TGTGCCTGGGGGGACAGGGGGGTGTACGAGCAGTACTTC
NA | NA | TRBJ1-5 | TRBV27 | CASSLGGRQPQHF | TGTGCCAGCAGTTTAGGTGGTCGTCAGCCCCAGCATTTT
NA | NA | TRBJ1-4 | TRBV6-5 | CASINRETNEKLFF | TGTGCCAGCATAAACAGGGAAACTAATGAAAAACTGTTTTTT
NA | NA | TRBJ2-2 | TRBV10-1 | CASSESGEAADTNTGELFF | TGCGCCAGCAGTGAGTCCGGGGAGGCCGCGGATACGAACACCGGGGAGCTGTTTTTT
NA | NA | TRBJ1-2 | TRBV6-1 | CASSERPNYGYTF | TGTGCCAGCAGTGAACGGCCCAACTATGGCTACACCTTC
NA | NA | TRBJ2-1 | TRBV30 | CAWRPRYNEQFF | TGTGCCTGGAGACCCAGATACAATGAGCAGTTCTTC
NA | NA | TRBJ1-6 | TRBV7-2 | CASSYLGRNSPLHF | TGTGCCAGCAGCTACTTAGGACGGAATTCACCCCTCCACTTT
NA | NA | TRBJ2-3 | TRBV18 | CASSPGTRQNTDTQYF | TGTGCCAGCTCACCCGGGACCAGACAAAACACAGATACGCAGTATTTT
TRBD1 | NA | TRBJ2-1 | TRBV7-2 | CASSLVQGLYNEQFF | TGTGCCAGCAGCTTAGTACAGGGGCTCTACAATGAGCAGTTCTTC
TRBD1 | NA | TRBJ1-3 | TRBV30 | CAWAPGGLNTIYF | TGTGCCTGGGCACCAGGGGGTTTAAACACCATATATTTT
NA | NA | TRBJ1-3 | TRBV28 | CASSPHLRGSNGNTIYF | TGTGCCAGCAGTCCCCACCTCCGTGGGTCTAATGGAAACACCATATATTTT
NA | once | TRBJ2-4 | TRBV6-6 | CASSSGEAKNIQYF | TGTGCCAGCAGTTCCGGGGAAGCCAAAAACATTCAGTACTTC
TRBD1 | NA | TRBJ1-6 | TRBV6-5 | CASMRGQNLSPLHF | TGTGCCAGCATGAGGGGACAGAATCTTTCACCCCTCCACTTT
TRBD1 | many | TRBJ2-7 | TRBV28 | CASSPDRAGQYF | TGTGCCAGCAGTCCGGACAGGGCCGGGCAGTACTTC
TRBD2 | few | TRBJ2-3 | TRBV4-3 | CASSQEAGVSDTQYF | TGCGCCAGCAGCCAAGAAGCGGGAGTTTCAGATACGCAGTATTTT
TRBD1 | once | TRBJ1-5 | TRBV7-2 | CASSRDRVGQPQHF | TGTGCCAGCAGCCGGGACAGGGTAGGTCAGCCCCAGCATTTT
NA | NA | TRBJ2-6 | TRBV19 | CASSKTLAGANVLTF | TGTGCCAGTAGTAAGACTCTTGCTGGGGCCAACGTCCTGACTTTC
NA | NA | TRBJ1-5 | TRBV27 | CASSVRTAAGNQPQHF | TGTGCCAGCAGTGTAAGGACCGCTGCGGGCAATCAGCCCCAGCATTTT
NA | NA | TRBJ1-1 | TRBV11-3 | CASSLAPSGTEAFF | TGTGCCAGCAGCTTAGCCCCCTCGGGGACTGAAGCTTTCTTT
NA | NA | TRBJ1-3 | TRBV13 | CASSLAYPNPGNTIYF | TGTGCCAGCAGCTTGGCATACCCAAATCCTGGAAACACCATATATTTT
NA | NA | TRBJ2-3 | TRBV6-4 | CASSDGPGSVDTQYF | TGTGCCAGCAGTGACGGGCCAGGGTCAGTGGATACGCAGTATTTT
NA | NA | TRBJ2-1 | TRBV11-3 | CASSRGLEAGHSYNEQFF | TGTGCCAGCAGCCGAGGCCTCGAGGCGGGACACTCCTACAATGAGCAGTTCTTC